This record concerns one TCR beta chain sequence. Trimming cost V 0 bases and J 0 bases, with 13 bases left between them. Germline V lookup: CDR1 DFQATT, CDR2 SNEGSKA (reference sequence). CDR3 length: 16 amino acids. This sample stems from a study of T-cell memory formation after mild COVID-19. TCRdb redid the calling of the 5' RACE reads with MiXCR, one entry per CDR3 protein. The sample has 410,000 or so distinct CDR3 sequences, 20% to 30% seen once; the top ten hold 10% to 15%. The rearrangement joins TRBV20-1 to TRBJ2-3, with D tentatively TRBD2 (6 bases). The TCR sequence derives from an adult woman who had mild COVID-19 (a few samples of this study predate the infection). Cell type and time point are not known. The sequencing sample was made of PBMCs or a T cell subset sorted from them (not recorded which). Here the CDR3 DNA reads TGCAGTGCTAGAGACCTGCCAGGGACTAGCACAGATACGCAGTATTTT. It translates to CSARDLPGTSTDTQYF.